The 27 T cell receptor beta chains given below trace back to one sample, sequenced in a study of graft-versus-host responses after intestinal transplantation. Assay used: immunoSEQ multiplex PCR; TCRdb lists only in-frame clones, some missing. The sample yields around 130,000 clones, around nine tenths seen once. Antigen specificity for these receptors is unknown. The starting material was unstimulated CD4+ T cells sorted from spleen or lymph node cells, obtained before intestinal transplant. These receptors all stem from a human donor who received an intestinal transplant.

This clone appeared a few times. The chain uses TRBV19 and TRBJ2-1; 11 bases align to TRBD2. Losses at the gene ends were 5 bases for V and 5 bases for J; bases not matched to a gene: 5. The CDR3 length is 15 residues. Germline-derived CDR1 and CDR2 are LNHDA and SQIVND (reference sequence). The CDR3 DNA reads TGTGCCAGTAGTTTAGCGGGGGGGCCGAACAATGAGCAGTTCTTC. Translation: CASSLAGGPNNEQFF.

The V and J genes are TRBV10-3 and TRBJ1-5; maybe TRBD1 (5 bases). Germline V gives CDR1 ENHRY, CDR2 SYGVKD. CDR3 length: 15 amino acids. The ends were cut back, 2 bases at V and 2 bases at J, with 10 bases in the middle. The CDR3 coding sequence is TGTGCCATCAGTGAGAGGGACCCCGGCAATCAGCCCCAGCATTTT. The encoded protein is CAISERDPGNQPQHF.

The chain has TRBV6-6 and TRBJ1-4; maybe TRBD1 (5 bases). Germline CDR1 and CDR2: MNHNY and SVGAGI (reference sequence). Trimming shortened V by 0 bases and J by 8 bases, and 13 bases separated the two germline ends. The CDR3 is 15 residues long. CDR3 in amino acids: CASSYSTGLGEKLFF. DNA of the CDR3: TGTGCCAGCAGTTACTCGACGGGGCTAGGGGAAAAACTGTTTTTT.

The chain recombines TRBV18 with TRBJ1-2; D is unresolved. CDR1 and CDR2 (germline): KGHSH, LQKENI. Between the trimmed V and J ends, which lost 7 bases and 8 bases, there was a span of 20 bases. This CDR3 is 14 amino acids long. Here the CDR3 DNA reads TGTGCCAGCTGTAACCCTACCACGACTCGGGGCTACACCTTC. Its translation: CASCNPTTTRGYTF. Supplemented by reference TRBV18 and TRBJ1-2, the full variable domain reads NAGVMQNPRHLVRRRGQEARLRCSPMKGHSHVYWYRQLPEEGLKFMVYLQKENIIDESGMPKERFSAEFPKEGPSILRIQQVVRGDSAAYFCASCNPTTTRGYTFGSGTRLTVV.

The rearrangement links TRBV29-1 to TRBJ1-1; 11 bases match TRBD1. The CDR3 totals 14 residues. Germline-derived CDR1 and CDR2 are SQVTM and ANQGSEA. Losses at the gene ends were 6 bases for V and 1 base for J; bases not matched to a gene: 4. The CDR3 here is CSVRDRGTNTEAFF. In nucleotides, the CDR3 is TGCAGCGTCCGGGACAGGGGGACGAACACTGAAGCTTTCTTT.

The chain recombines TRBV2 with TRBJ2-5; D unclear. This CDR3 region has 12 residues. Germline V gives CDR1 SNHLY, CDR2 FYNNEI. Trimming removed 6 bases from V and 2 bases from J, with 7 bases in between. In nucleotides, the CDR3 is TGTGCCAGCAGCCCGCAACAAGAGACCCAGTACTTC. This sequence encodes CASSPQQETQYF.

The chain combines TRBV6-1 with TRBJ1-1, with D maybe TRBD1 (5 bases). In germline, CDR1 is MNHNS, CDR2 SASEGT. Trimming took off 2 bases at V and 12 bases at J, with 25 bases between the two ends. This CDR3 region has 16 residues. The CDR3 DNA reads TGTGCCAGCAGTGAATCTGTTAAGGGGCTTGGGTCCAAACCTTTCTTT. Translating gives CASSESVKGLGSKPFF.

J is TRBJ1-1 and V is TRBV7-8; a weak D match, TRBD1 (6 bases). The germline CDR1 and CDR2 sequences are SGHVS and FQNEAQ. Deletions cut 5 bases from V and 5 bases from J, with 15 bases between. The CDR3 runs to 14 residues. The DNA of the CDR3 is TGTGCCAGCAGCCCAGGGGTTGGGGAGACTGAAGCTTTCTTT. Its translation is CASSPGVGETEAFF.

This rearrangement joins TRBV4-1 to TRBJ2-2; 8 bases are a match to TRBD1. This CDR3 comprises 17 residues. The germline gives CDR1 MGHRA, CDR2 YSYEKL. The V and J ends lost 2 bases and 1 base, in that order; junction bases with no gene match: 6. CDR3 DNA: TGCGCCAGCAGCCAACCCAGGGGGACAGGGAACACCGGGGAGCTGTTTTTT. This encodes CASSQPRGTGNTGELFF.

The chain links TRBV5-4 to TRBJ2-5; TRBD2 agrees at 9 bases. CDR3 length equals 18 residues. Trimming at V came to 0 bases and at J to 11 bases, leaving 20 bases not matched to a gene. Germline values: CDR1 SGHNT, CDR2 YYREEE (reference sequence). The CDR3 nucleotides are TGTGCCAGCAGCTTGGACCCAGGGGCACTGCGGGAGGGCGTACAGCAGTACTTC. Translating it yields CASSLDPGALREGVQQYF.

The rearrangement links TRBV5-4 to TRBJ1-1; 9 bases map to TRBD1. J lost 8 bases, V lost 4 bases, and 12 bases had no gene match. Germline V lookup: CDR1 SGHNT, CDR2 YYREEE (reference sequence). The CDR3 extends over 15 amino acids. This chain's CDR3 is CASSRPGTGPSEAFF. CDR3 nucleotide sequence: TGTGCCAGCAGCCGTCCCGGGACAGGGCCGTCCGAAGCTTTCTTT.

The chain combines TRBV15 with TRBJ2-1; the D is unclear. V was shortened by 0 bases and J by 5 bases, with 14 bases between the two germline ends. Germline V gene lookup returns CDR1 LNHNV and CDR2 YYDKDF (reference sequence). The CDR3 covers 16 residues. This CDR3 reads CATSRDLSTAHNEQFF. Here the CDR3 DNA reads TGTGCCACCAGCAGAGATCTTAGTACAGCCCACAATGAGCAGTTCTTC.

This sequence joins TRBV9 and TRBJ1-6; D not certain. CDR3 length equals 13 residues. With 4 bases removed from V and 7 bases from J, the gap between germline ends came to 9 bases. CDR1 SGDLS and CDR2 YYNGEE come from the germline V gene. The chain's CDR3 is CASSSRVNSPLHF. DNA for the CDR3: TGTGCCAGCAGCTCCCGGGTCAATTCACCCCTCCACTTT.

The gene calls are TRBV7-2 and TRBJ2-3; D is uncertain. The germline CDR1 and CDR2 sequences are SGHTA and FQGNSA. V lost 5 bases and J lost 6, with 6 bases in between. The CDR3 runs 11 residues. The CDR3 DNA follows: TGTGCCAGCAGCAATGCCGATACGCAGTATTTT. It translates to CASSNADTQYF.

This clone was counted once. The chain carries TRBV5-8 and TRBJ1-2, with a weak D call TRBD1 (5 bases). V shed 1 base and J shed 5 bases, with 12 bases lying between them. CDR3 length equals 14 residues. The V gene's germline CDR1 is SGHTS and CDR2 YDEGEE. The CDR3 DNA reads TGTGCCAGCAGCTTGCAAGGACAACCTTATGGCTACACCTTC. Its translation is CASSLQGQPYGYTF.

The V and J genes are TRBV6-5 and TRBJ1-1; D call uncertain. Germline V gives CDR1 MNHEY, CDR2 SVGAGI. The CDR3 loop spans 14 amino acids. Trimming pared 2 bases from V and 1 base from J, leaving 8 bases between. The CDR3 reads CASSYHTRNTEAFF. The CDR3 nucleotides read TGTGCCAGCAGTTACCACACGAGGAACACTGAAGCTTTCTTT.

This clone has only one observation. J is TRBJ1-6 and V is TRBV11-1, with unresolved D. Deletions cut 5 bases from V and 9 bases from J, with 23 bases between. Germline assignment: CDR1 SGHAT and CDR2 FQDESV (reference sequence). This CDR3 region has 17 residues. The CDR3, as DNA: TGTGCCAGCAGCAACAGCCCCCGATTTGCGGGTCTTTCACCCCTCCACTTT. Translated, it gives CASSNSPRFAGLSPLHF.

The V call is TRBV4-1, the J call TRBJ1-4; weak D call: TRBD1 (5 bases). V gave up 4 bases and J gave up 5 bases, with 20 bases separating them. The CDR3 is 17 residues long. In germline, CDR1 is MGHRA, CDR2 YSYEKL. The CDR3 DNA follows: TGCGCCAGCAGCCCCCGGAAGGACACCGACTCGAATGAAAAACTGTTTTTT. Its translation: CASSPRKDTDSNEKLFF.

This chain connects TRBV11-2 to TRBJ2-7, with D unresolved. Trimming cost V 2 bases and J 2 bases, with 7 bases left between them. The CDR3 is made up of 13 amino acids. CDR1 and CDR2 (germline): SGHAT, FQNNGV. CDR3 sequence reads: CASSLNQAYEQYF. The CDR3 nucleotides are TGTGCCAGCAGCTTAAACCAAGCCTACGAGCAGTACTTC.

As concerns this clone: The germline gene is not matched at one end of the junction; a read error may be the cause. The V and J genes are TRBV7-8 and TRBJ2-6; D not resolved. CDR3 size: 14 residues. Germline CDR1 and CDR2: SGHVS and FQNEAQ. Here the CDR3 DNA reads TGTGCTAGCACCGCTCAGCTTTGGGCCAACGTCCTGACTTTC. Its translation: CASTAQLWANVLTF.

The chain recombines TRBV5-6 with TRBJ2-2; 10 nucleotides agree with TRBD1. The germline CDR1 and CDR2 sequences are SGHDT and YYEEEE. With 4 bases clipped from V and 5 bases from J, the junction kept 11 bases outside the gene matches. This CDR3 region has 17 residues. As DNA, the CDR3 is TGTGCCAGCAGCCACAAACGGGACAGGGGAATTACCGGGGAGCTGTTTTTT. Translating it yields CASSHKRDRGITGELFF.

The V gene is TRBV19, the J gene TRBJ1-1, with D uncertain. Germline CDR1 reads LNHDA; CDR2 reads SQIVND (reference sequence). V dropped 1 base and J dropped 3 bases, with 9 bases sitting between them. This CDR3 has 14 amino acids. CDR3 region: CASSIGGSYTEAFF. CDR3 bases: TGTGCCAGTAGTATAGGTGGGTCTTACACTGAAGCTTTCTTT.

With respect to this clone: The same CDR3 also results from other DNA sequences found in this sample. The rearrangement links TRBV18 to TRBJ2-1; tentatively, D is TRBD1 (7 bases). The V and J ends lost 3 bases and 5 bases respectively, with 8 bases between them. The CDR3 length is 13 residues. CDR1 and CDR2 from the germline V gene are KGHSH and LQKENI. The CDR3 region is CASSPRGDNEQFF. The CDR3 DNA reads TGTGCCAGCTCACCCAGGGGGGACAATGAGCAGTTCTTC. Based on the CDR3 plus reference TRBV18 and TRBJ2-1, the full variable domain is NAGVMQNPRHLVRRRGQEARLRCSPMKGHSHVYWYRQLPEEGLKFMVYLQKENIIDESGMPKERFSAEFPKEGPSILRIQQVVRGDSAAYFCASSPRGDNEQFFGPGTRLTVL.

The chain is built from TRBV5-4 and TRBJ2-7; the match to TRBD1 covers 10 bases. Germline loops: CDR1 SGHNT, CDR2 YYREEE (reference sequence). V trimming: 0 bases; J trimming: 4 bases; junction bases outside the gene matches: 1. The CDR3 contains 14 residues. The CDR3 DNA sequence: TGTGCCAGCAGCTTGGGGGGACAGGGGTACGAGCAGTACTTC. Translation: CASSLGGQGYEQYF.

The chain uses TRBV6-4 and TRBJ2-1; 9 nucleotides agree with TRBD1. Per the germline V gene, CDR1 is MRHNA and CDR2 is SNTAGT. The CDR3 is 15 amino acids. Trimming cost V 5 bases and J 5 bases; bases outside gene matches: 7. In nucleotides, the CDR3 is TGTGCCAGCAGTACCGGGACAGGGCAGAACAATGAGCAGTTCTTC. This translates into CASSTGTGQNNEQFF.

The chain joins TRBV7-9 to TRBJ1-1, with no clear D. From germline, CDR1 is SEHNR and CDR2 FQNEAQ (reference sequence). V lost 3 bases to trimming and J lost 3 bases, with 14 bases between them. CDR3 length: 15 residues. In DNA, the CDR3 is TGTGCCAGCAGCTTTTCGCCCGCAACTGACACTGAAGCTTTCTTT. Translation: CASSFSPATDTEAFF. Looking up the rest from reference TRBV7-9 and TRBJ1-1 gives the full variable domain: DTGVSQNPRHKITKRGQNVTFRCDPISEHNRLYWYRQTLGQGPEFLTYFQNEAQLEKSRLLSDRFSAERPKGSFSTLEIQRTEQGDSAMYLCASSFSPATDTEAFFGQGTRLTVV.

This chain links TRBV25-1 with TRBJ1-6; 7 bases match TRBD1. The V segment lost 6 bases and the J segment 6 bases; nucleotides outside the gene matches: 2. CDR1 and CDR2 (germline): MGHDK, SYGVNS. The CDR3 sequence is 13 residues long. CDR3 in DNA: TGTGCCAGCAGCTACAGGGGTAATTCACCCCTCCACTTT. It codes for CASSYRGNSPLHF.